Listed here are 2 T cell receptor beta chains from one sample, sequenced in a study of blood T cells in healthy people across ages. A sample-barcoded 5' primer and a J-beta primer mix were used in a second PCR of roughly 6 to 11 cycles. MiXCR, applied by TCRdb to the 5' RACE reads, yields one record per CDR3 protein. Among approximately 1,100,000 distinct CDR3 sequences listed, 35% to 55% were seen once. What was sequenced was blood. The receptors were gathered from a woman aged 55-70 years in good health.

In its sample, this clonotype was seen many times. The chain couples TRBV28 to TRBJ2-7; D is tentatively TRBD1 or TRBD2 (5 bases each). The CDR3 loop spans 14 amino acids. The germline gives CDR1 MDHEN, CDR2 SYDVKM. The V gene lost 3 bases and the J gene lost 6 bases, with 15 bases spanning the gap. DNA for the CDR3: TGTGCCAGCAGTTTCGTGGGACGGGCTCTCGAGCAGTACTTC. Protein sequence: CASSFVGRALEQYF.

The chain is built from TRBV11-2 and TRBJ2-1, with 11 bases aligning to TRBD2. The germline CDR1 and CDR2 sequences are SGHAT and FQNNGV. This CDR3 has 16 amino acids. V was clipped by 0 bases and J by 7 bases; unmatched bases: 5. Here the CDR3 reads CASSLEPRLAGNEQFF. The CDR3 bases are TGTGCCAGCAGCTTAGAGCCGAGACTAGCGGGAAATGAGCAGTTCTTC. The complete variable domain, with remaining parts taken from reference TRBV11-2 and TRBJ2-1, reads EAGVAQSPRYKIIEKRQSVAFWCNPISGHATLYWYQQILGQGPKLLIQFQNNGVVDDSQLPKDRFSAERLKGVDSTLKIQPAKLEDSAVYLCASSLEPRLAGNEQFFGPGTRLTVL.